The 4 T cell receptor beta chains below come from one sample, sequenced in a study of blood T cells in healthy people across ages. Then a second PCR, running roughly 6 to 11 cycles, was carried out with a sample-barcoded 5' primer and a J-beta primer mix. TCRdb reprocessed the 5' RACE reads with MiXCR, giving one entry per CDR3 protein. The sample consists of around 1,600,000 distinct CDR3 sequences, approximately 42% of them appearing once. Sequencing was performed on blood. Source of these receptors: a woman in her late teens or twenties in good health.

The chain combines TRBV6-6 with TRBJ2-7; 9 bases agree with TRBD2. The assigned J gene may be wrong: the sequence end matches TRBJ2-5 better. The CDR3 sequence is 15 residues long. Germline CDR1 is MNHNY and CDR2 is SVGAGI (reference sequence). The CDR3 spells CASSFGTSPRETQYF. For the CDR3, the DNA is TGTGCCAGCAGTTTCGGGACTAGCCCCAGAGAGACCCAGTACTTC.

The chain recombines TRBV29-1 with TRBJ2-7, with 9 bases lining up with TRBD1. The CDR3 length is 13 residues. V gave up 5 bases and J gave up 3 bases; unmatched junction bases: 5. Germline CDR1 reads SQVTM; CDR2 reads ANQGSEA. CDR3 region: CSVTDRGYYEQYF. CDR3 nucleotides: TGCAGCGTTACCGACAGGGGGTACTACGAGCAGTACTTC.

At least ten counts were recorded for this clonotype. V and J are TRBV7-2 and TRBJ2-5, with TRBD1 as a possible D gene (6 bases). Germline CDR1 and CDR2: SGHTA and FQGNSA. The V and J ends lost 6 bases and 5 bases respectively, with 13 bases between them. The CDR3 covers 13 residues. Written as DNA, the CDR3 is TGTGCCAGCAGTTTGGACAGAGGGGAGACCCAGTACTTC. This sequence encodes CASSLDRGETQYF.

V gene TRBV28 combines with J gene TRBJ2-5, with 12 positions matching TRBD2. The J call may be wrong; the DNA end is better matched by TRBJ2-7. The CDR3 loop spans 18 amino acids. The V gene's germline CDR1 is MDHEN and CDR2 SYDVKM. The CDR3 DNA reads TGTGCCAGCAGTGGCCCCTCCTTCGCTAGCGGGAGGGGGTGCGAGCAGTACTTC. This sequence encodes CASSGPSFASGRGCEQYF.